A single sample is the source of the 14 T cell receptor beta chains below, sequenced in a study of T cell repertoires in cytomegalovirus infection. TCRdb re-called the reads through MiXCR, storing one row per CDR3 protein. The repertoire includes approximately 100,000 distinct CDR3 sequences, more than 20% of them detected once, and roughly two fifths sits in the top ten. Material: CD8+ T cells from PBMCs. These receptors all stem from a human donor in good health (CMV status not recorded). Some clones in this sample may be carry-over from other donors' samples.

This sequence joins TRBV11-2 and TRBJ2-7; weak D call: TRBD2 (6 bases). V was shortened by 0 bases and J by 2 bases, with 11 bases between the two germline ends. The CDR3 runs to 15 residues. Germline V CDR1 and CDR2: SGHAT, FQNNGV. CDR3 region: CASSLEGGSPYEQYF. The CDR3 coding sequence is TGTGCCAGCAGCTTAGAGGGGGGATCTCCCTACGAGCAGTACTTC.

This clonotype was seen ten or more times. V and J are TRBV5-6 and TRBJ2-7; D is ambiguous. Trimming cost V 0 bases and J 2 bases, with 6 bases left between them. CDR3 length equals 13 residues. The germline V gene encodes CDR1 SGHDT and CDR2 YYEEEE. CDR3 in amino acids: CASSLGPAYEQYF. CDR3 nucleotides: TGTGCCAGCAGCTTGGGACCGGCCTACGAGCAGTACTTC.

This clonotype was seen at least ten times. The chain uses TRBV11-2 and TRBJ2-2; 9 bases match TRBD2. CDR3 length equals 17 residues. Germline CDR1 SGHAT, CDR2 FQNNGV. After removal of 4 bases from V and 0 bases from J, the junction contained 6 bases not matched to a gene. CDR3 amino acids: CASSSISSGANTGELFF. In DNA form, the CDR3 reads TGTGCCAGCAGCTCGATTTCTAGCGGGGCGAACACCGGGGAGCTGTTTTTT.

This clonotype has only a few counts. The rearrangement joins TRBV30 to TRBJ1-1, with D tentatively TRBD1 (6 bases). The CDR3 spans 13 residues. Between the trimmed V and J ends, which lost 5 bases and 2 bases, there was a span of 12 bases. The germline V gene encodes CDR1 GTSNPN and CDR2 SVGIG (reference sequence). The CDR3 sequence: CAWGGGANTEAFF. In DNA, the CDR3 is TGTGCCTGGGGAGGGGGGGCTAACACTGAAGCTTTCTTT.

The rearrangement links TRBV10-3 to TRBJ1-1; 10 positions match TRBD1. Germline V lookup: CDR1 ENHRY, CDR2 SYGVKD. The CDR3 loop spans 11 amino acids. The J segment lost 6 bases and the V segment lost 8 bases, leaving 0 bases of the junction unmatched. CDR3 in DNA: TGTGCCATCGGGACAGGGGCTGAAGCTTTCTTT. Its protein product is CAIGTGAEAFF.

This chain connects TRBV6-6 to TRBJ1-2; 7 bases match TRBD1. With V trimmed by 0 bases and J by 8 bases, 9 bases remained unmatched. CDR3 size: 15 residues. Germline V gene data show CDR1 as MNHNY and CDR2 as SVGAGI (reference sequence). The CDR3 sequence: CASSYSTGAGWGYTF. DNA of the CDR3: TGTGCCAGCAGTTACTCAACAGGGGCGGGGTGGGGCTACACCTTC.

This chain connects TRBV20-1 to TRBJ2-5, with 8 bases lining up with TRBD2. Losses at the gene ends were 2 bases for V and 5 bases for J; bases not matched to a gene: 7. Germline loops: CDR1 DFQATT, CDR2 SNEGSKA (reference sequence). The CDR3 is 14 residues long. The CDR3 reads CSARLQRGRETQYF. CDR3 bases: TGCAGTGCTAGATTACAGCGGGGGCGGGAGACCCAGTACTTC.

In DNA, the CDR3 is TGTGCCAGCAGTTTGATCCGGGCCGGCGGGGAGCTGTTTTTT. Its protein is CASSLIRAGGELFF. The rearrangement joins TRBV28 to TRBJ2-2; no reliable D call. The V gene lost 3 bases and the J gene lost 7 bases, with 12 bases spanning the gap. Looked up from germline, CDR1 is MDHEN and CDR2 is SYDVKM. There are 14 residues in the CDR3.

The chain recombines TRBV29-1 with TRBJ1-3; the D is unclear. V dropped 5 bases and J dropped 0 bases, with 11 bases sitting between them. CDR3 length equals 14 residues. The germline gives CDR1 SQVTM, CDR2 ANQGSEA. CDR3 nucleotides: TGCAGCGTTTACGGCCAGAGCTCTGGAAACACCATATATTTT. Translation: CSVYGQSSGNTIYF.

This clonotype was detected only a few times. J is TRBJ2-7 and V is TRBV6-2 or TRBV6-3, with TRBD2 matching over 9 bases. There are 17 residues in the CDR3. Germline V lookup: CDR1 MNHEY, CDR2 SVGEGT. V dropped 4 bases and J dropped 6; count of bases not matched to a gene: 16. Here the CDR3 DNA reads TGTGCCAGCAGTTCCCACCGCGGGGGGGCCTTCGTCGGCGAGCAGTACTTC. Translation gives CASSSHRGGAFVGEQYF.

This chain joins TRBV6-6 and TRBJ1-5; D perhaps matches TRBD1 (5 bases). In germline, CDR1 is MNHNY, CDR2 SVGAGI (reference sequence). V lost 4 bases, J lost 6 bases, and 13 bases lay in between. The CDR3 runs 14 residues. This chain's CDR3 is CASSFRDGGQPQHF. CDR3 in DNA: TGTGCCAGCAGTTTCCGGGATGGGGGTCAGCCCCAGCATTTT.

The chain couples TRBV6-5 to TRBJ1-1, with D perhaps TRBD1 (5 bases). The V gene's germline CDR1 is MNHEY and CDR2 SVGAGI. The CDR3 extends over 15 amino acids. V shed 0 bases and J shed 0 bases, with 8 bases lying between them. The CDR3, as DNA: TGTGCCAGCAGTTACTCGGCAGGGTTGAACACTGAAGCTTTCTTT. This sequence encodes CASSYSAGLNTEAFF.

CDR3 coding DNA: TGTGCCAGCAGCTCCGGGACAGGGCCGGGGACCGGGGAGCTGTTTTTT. This translates into CASSSGTGPGTGELFF. The V call is TRBV5-4, the J call TRBJ2-2, with 9 positions matching TRBD1. With 3 bases clipped from V and 5 bases from J, the junction kept 8 bases outside the gene matches. The CDR3 has 16 amino acids. Germline values: CDR1 SGHNT, CDR2 YYREEE (reference sequence).

This clonotype was seen more than once but under ten times. The V gene is TRBV11-2, the J gene TRBJ2-7, with TRBD2 as a possible D gene (5 bases). Trimming shortened V by 4 bases and J by 5 bases, and 9 bases separated the two germline ends. Per germline, CDR1 SGHAT and CDR2 FQNNGV. The CDR3 runs to 12 residues. The CDR3 coding sequence is TGTGCCAGCAGCTCCACCGGGGACGAGCAGTACTTC. This gives the protein CASSSTGDEQYF.